The source of this T cell receptor (beta chain) is a study of cytomegalovirus exposure and HLA in healthy donors (dated by TCRdb to 2016 to 2017). Regarding the research as a whole: According to an earlier analysis of around 600 of the donors, 150 million to 200 million T cells yielded 120 million or so unique TCR beta sequences and approximately 300 Gb of sequence data. Rather than drawing on any new phenotypic data, the later analysis identified candidate immune exposures from TCR beta sequences and the way those sequences occurred across donors. The study aimed to test whether signatures of past pathogen exposure could be identified by cataloging public T cell receptors. A later genetic analysis used genome-wide SNP genotypes for about 65% of the 666 donors, treating that subset as a discovery cohort. Every discovery cohort repertoire had been produced on one sequencing platform. To study patterns of TCR occurrence, a later analysis re-analyzed previously published TCR beta repertoires from 700 or so donors and added high-resolution HLA genotyping. An earlier analysis of nearly 600 of the donors applied high-throughput TCR beta sequencing to assess whether each TCR beta V gene segment acted as functional or pseudogenic. On average, roughly 250,000 unique TCR beta nucleotide sequences were sequenced per donor among roughly 430 genotyped donors of the cohort, with 15% to 20% of those sequences being non-productive. Roughly 5 DR-DQ haplotypes were handled as single units for association and clustering, since linkage in the cohort was strong. To predict cytomegalovirus infection status, the study combined high-throughput TCR immunosequencing, statistical association of individual TCRs with disease status, and machine learning. Using immunosequencing, the study profiled T cell repertoires from roughly 650 subjects and related those repertoires to cytomegalovirus serostatus. Approximately 330 gigabases of sequencing data and 70 million to 100 million unique TCR sequences made up an early release that covered 500 to 650 HLA-typed donors. Among the 398 genotyped donors, approximately 82% belonged to the genetic ancestry cluster associated with self-reported Caucasian donors. Donor age, sex, ethnicity and CMV serostatus were compiled together with the repertoire data. In addition to the first cohort of 666 subjects, a separate validation cohort of 130 or so different subjects was used. Typing coverage varied by locus: 629-630 donors for A, B, C, DRB1 and DQB1; about 520 for DQA1; about 590 for DPA1; 450 to 480 for DPB1. Both class I and class II loci were covered by HLA typing, at four-digit resolution. Here is what the overall study found, with its caveats: In a later analysis, HLA-associated TCR beta chains showed more clonal expansion and lower generation probabilities than non-associated chains that were equally common. In a later analysis, around 17,000 TCR beta sequences were associated with specific HLA alleles at a false discovery rate of 0.05. The classifier was reported to diagnose cytomegalovirus status with high specificity and sensitivity in both the original and validation cohorts. Only TCR beta chains were sequenced in this cohort, and the absence of alpha or paired-chain data limited detectable features. A later analysis reported that several top co-occurrence clusters appeared linked to parvovirus B19, influenza, CMV and Epstein-Barr virus. Compared with the 666-donor mean, donors in an Asian-associated ancestry cluster had fewer N-insertions in productive TCRs, according to a later genetic analysis. Across donors, most TCR sequences were observed very rarely, whereas some public TCRs were present in many individuals. The only immune exposure information available for the cohort was CMV serostatus. An association between a missense DCLRE1C variant and V-gene and J-gene trimming of TCR beta chains was found in a later genetic analysis and replicated in an independent cohort. Because counts were too low, about 18 rarely observed V segments, including chromosome 9 orphons, were excluded from the earlier analysis of some 540 of the donors. A further reported finding was that TCR beta sequences accurately predicted the HLA-A and HLA-B alleles for most subjects in the first cohort. The authors suggested that the approach could potentially be extended to other disease states and immunological phenotypes. Linkage disequilibrium might explain the correlated functional status among segregating V segments, but an unknown experimental factor could not be excluded. The 87-base-pair reads could not distinguish some IMGT-functional V segments, including TRBV6-2 and TRBV6-3, so those segments were excluded. When HLA alleles, especially DR and DQ, strongly co-occurred, TCR associations were difficult to assign to individual alleles. According to a later analysis, TCR association rates differed among HLA loci, with DRB1 alleles showing the most associated TCRs and HLA-C alleles showing the fewest. Most CMV-associated TCR beta chains appeared to be HLA-restricted in a later analysis, and the HLA associations seemed to be driven largely by CMV exposure. A few of the identified cytomegalovirus-associated TCR beta chains were confirmed in vitro to be specific for cytomegalovirus antigens. Because HLA typing was unavailable for some donors at each locus, only the typed subset was used in association tests. In an earlier analysis of several hundred of the donors, most TCR beta V segments were observed in productive rearrangements about 87% or about 30% of the time, broadly matching IMGT annotations. A total of roughly 160 TCR beta chains were listed by the study as associated with cytomegalovirus. Sequencing depth was assumed to be roughly uniform across donors in the presence/absence analyses, though that assumption may not hold. A cluster of highly shared sequence variants was judged likely to represent a technical artifact of the sequencing pipeline.

The cohort consisted of some 730 healthy bone marrow donors. At the time of sampling, all cohort members were nominally healthy, though unrecorded immune exposures were likely present. The donor was CMV seronegative and belonged to the group of around 350 seronegative cohort members. Each donor provided a peripheral blood sample, and peripheral blood mononuclear cells were used for TCR beta sequencing. The Qiagen DNeasy Blood Extraction Kit was used to extract genomic DNA from the blood cell samples. Library preparation employed the immunoSEQ multiplex PCR assay. A mixture of 60 forward primers for TCR Vbeta segments and 13 reverse primers for TCR Jbeta segments was used in the multiplex PCR. Amplification of the CDR3 region of rearranged TCR beta genes was performed with a multiplex PCR assay on genomic DNA. On the Illumina HiSeq System, the amplified TCR beta libraries were sequenced as 87-base-pair reads. From the authors' description of their analysis: Across the 700 or so repertoires, a later analysis counted some 81 million unique TCR beta chains, roughly 11 million of which were shared by at least two donors. To remove PCR and sequencing errors, raw reads were error-corrected and collapsed into unique sequences using a nearest-neighbor algorithm that merged closely related sequences. CDR3 sequences were aligned to IMGT reference sequences to assign V, D and J gene segments. For a sequence to be retained, a match of at least six nucleotides to both a V gene segment and a J gene segment was required. Rearrangements were classified as productive when the CDR3 lacked stop codons and remained in frame with V and J, and all other rearrangements were classified as non-productive. CDR3 was defined by IMGT convention, running from the second conserved V-encoded cysteine to the conserved J-encoded phenylalanine. Sequences without an unambiguous match to a single V gene segment were excluded from the earlier analysis of a few hundred of the donors. In an earlier analysis of approximately 590 of the donors, V segments were called functional above 56.7% productive rearrangements and were called segregating when the between-donor standard deviation exceeded 5%. A statistical classification framework was built to diagnose cytomegalovirus status from the catalog of TCR beta chain sequences. In a later analysis, TCR nucleotide sequences were compared against IMGT/GENE-DB human TR gene sequences so that V and J genes could be assigned. Using the TCRdist pipeline, a later analysis assigned CDR3 sequences along with most-parsimonious VDJ recombination scenarios. In a later analysis, each TCR beta chain was defined by its CDR3 amino acid sequence together with its V-gene family, and reads lacking a unique V-gene family were excluded. In a later analysis, 450 to 600 highly shared, low-generation-probability nucleotide sequences were removed to address suspected cross-contamination and a sequencing artifact. In a later analysis, a clonal expansion index was calculated for each public chain from normalized within-repertoire ranks of inferred template counts. In a later analysis, generation probabilities were computed using a VDJ recombination model fitted to out-of-frame rearrangements, and the results were checked against IGoR. In a later analysis, hypergeometric tests were used to score TCR-TCR, TCR-HLA and TCR-CMV co-occurrence, with a repertoire-size bias correction applied to TCR pairs. In a later analysis, false discovery rates were estimated by permuting HLA or CMV assignments 20 times. In a later analysis, co-occurring TCRs were grouped using DBSCAN, and TCRdist sequence similarity was added for clustering within HLA-allele-positive subsets. For co-occurrence clustering, repertoires with fewer than 30,000 or more than 120,000 public chains were excluded, along with roughly 5 repertoires with anomalous nucleotide sharing. As stored in TCRdb, this immuneACCESS dataset retains in-frame rearrangements with V and J assigned. A fraction of the clones does not appear; measured against another copy, unresolved V genes explain less than half of the discrepancy, and the remainder lacks a known reason. D and trimming were read from the DNA, whereas the V and J calls and clone size are those reported in that table. This sample has 180,000 or so clones in its table, and over 70% of those were observed once. The ten largest clones represent about 2.7% of the sample.

Measured from the cysteine to the phenylalanine, the CDR3 is 16 residues long. Only the CDR3 region is kept as DNA, spanning 48 bases read in frame from base 1. Reading the germline V gene (reference sequence) gives CDR1 LNHDA and CDR2 SQIVND. V ends up 1 base short and J 3 bases short, with an unmatched junction base count of 6. Concerning this clone itself: Its antigen is currently not known. No quality values exist for individual bases; no much larger clone is one base distant.

Sequencing was carried out using PBMCs. The rearranged segments are TRBV19 and TRBJ1-5, with 7 middle bases fitting TRBD1. The sequence came from a male donor in good health and CMV-seronegative. Here is the DNA: TGTGCCAGTAGTATAGTACAGGGACAGCTCAATCAGCCCCAGCATTTT. Protein translation: CASSIVQGQLNQPQHF.